Listed below are T cell receptor beta chains from one sample, sequenced in a study of T cells in Graves' hyperthyroidism and ophthalmopathy. TCRdb re-derived calls from the multiplex PCR reads in MiXCR, one entry per CDR3 protein. Of some 580,000 distinct CDR3 sequences in the sample, roughly 15% were seen once. Specimen: blood. These receptors all come from a woman aged 40 to 50 with Graves' ophthalmopathy. Each CDR3 is given with its conserved first and last residue. The D gene is left open where the match is weak. Size is omitted from some rows. Given values are once, few, many or a class for expanded clones.

D gene	V gene	clone size	J gene	CDR3 DNA	CDR3 protein
TRBD2	TRBV2	many	TRBJ2-1	TGTGCCACCGAACGGACTAGCGGCTTATCCTACAATGAGCAGTTCTTC	CATERTSGLSYNEQFF
-	TRBV18	-	TRBJ1-1	TGTGCCAGCTCACCGTCAATAGGAGGGAACACTGAAGCTTTCTTT	CASSPSIGGNTEAFF
-	TRBV13	many	TRBJ2-7	TGTGCCAGCAGCTTAGGAGCCCAAGCCTACGAGCAGTACTTC	CASSLGAQAYEQYF
TRBD2	TRBV5-1	-	TRBJ2-1	TGCGCCAGCAGCTGGGACTACCCTTACAATGAGCAGTTCTTC	CASSWDYPYNEQFF
-	TRBV6-7	few	TRBJ2-4	TGTGCCAGCAGAGTGACAGACACTAACCGGAAAAACATTCAGTACTTC	CASRVTDTNRKNIQYF
-	TRBV7-3	few	TRBJ2-3	TGTGCCAGCAGCTTATCGTCGGCGCTCACAGATACGCAGTATTTT	CASSLSSALTDTQYF
-	TRBV2	many	TRBJ2-1	TGTGCCAGCAGCGACGGACACTCCTACAATGAGCAGTTCTTC	CASSDGHSYNEQFF
-	TRBV30	many	TRBJ2-1	TGTGCCTGGAACCCGCTCGACAACGCCTACAATGAGCAGTTCTTC	CAWNPLDNAYNEQFF
TRBD1	TRBV28	many	TRBJ1-2	TGTGCCAGCAGCTCGGACAGGAACTATGGCTACACCTTC	CASSSDRNYGYTF
TRBD2	TRBV6-2/TRBV6-3	few	TRBJ2-1	TGTGCCAGCAGTTACTCTTCTCCTCTACTAGCGGGGGACAATGAGCAGTTCTTC	CASSYSSPLLAGDNEQFF
TRBD1	TRBV20-1	many	TRBJ2-3	TGCAGTGCCCGACAGGGCGCCTTATCCACAGATACGCAGTATTTT	CSARQGALSTDTQYF
TRBD2	TRBV3-1	many	TRBJ2-7	TGTGCCAGCAGGACTAGCGGGAGATACGAGCAGTACTTC	CASRTSGRYEQYF
-	TRBV6-1	few	TRBJ2-6	TGTGCCAGCACAAGGGACGGAAGCCGCTCTGGGGCCAACGTCCTGACTTTC	CASTRDGSRSGANVLTF
-	TRBV10-3	-	TRBJ1-5	TGTGCCATCGCTTTTAACGGGAATCAGCCCCAGCATTTT	CAIAFNGNQPQHF
TRBD1	TRBV30	few	TRBJ2-5	TGTGCCTGGAGTGCTGGGGACAGGGGACAGTACTTC	CAWSAGDRGQYF
-	TRBV5-1	many	TRBJ2-6	TGCGCCAGCAGCCAGCGGGACAGCCGCTCTGGGGCCAACGTCCTGACTTTC	CASSQRDSRSGANVLTF
TRBD1	TRBV5-1	few	TRBJ2-4	TGCGCCAGCAGCCAGGACAGGGGTGCTCAGTACTTC	CASSQDRGAQYF
TRBD1	TRBV2	many	TRBJ1-3	TGTGCCAGCAGTGAATGGACAGGCTCTGGAAACACCATATATTTT	CASSEWTGSGNTIYF
-	TRBV7-2	many	TRBJ2-3	TGTGCCAGCAGCTCCGGGGAGGGCACAGATACGCAGTATTTT	CASSSGEGTDTQYF
-	TRBV7-6	-	TRBJ2-7	TGTGCCAGCAGCTTATCACAGGGAGTTACCGAGCAGTACTTC	CASSLSQGVTEQYF
-	TRBV28	-	TRBJ1-6	TGTGCCAGCAGTACCCCCGGCGAGACCCTCCACTTT	CASSTPGETLHF
-	TRBV7-3	many	TRBJ2-2	TGTGCCAGCAGTTCCACGGTTCCGGACACCGGGGAGCTGTTTTTT	CASSSTVPDTGELFF
-	TRBV7-9	-	TRBJ1-4	TGTGCCAGCAGCTTAGGGCAAATGCGGCTCGGGAAGGAAAAACTGTTTTTT	CASSLGQMRLGKEKLFF
TRBD1	TRBV29-1	many	TRBJ1-2	TGCAGCGGACAGACAGGGGGGGACTATGGCTACACCTTC	CSGQTGGDYGYTF
-	TRBV5-1	few	TRBJ2-5	TGCGCCAGCAGTCCCTGGACTCTCCAAGAGACCCAGTACTTC	CASSPWTLQETQYF
-	TRBV15	-	TRBJ1-2	TGTGCCACCAGCAGAGCTACAGGCTCCTATGGCTACACCTTC	CATSRATGSYGYTF
TRBD2	TRBV6-1	-	TRBJ2-2	TGTGCCAGCAGAGAGTATAGCGGGGAAACCGGGGAGCTGTTTTTT	CASREYSGETGELFF
-	TRBV9	-	TRBJ1-2	TGTGCCAGCAGCGTAGCCCCAGGGACGCTACCCTATGGCTACACCTTC	CASSVAPGTLPYGYTF
-	TRBV12-3/TRBV12-4	many	TRBJ1-5	TGTGCCAGCAGTTTAGAGGCAGGGGCTCATCAGCCCCAGCATTTT	CASSLEAGAHQPQHF
-	TRBV28	many	TRBJ1-3	TGTGCCAGCAGTTTAGAGGCGTGGATGGGGGGCTCTGGAAACACCATATATTTT	CASSLEAWMGGSGNTIYF
-	TRBV5-1	-	TRBJ2-1	TGCGCCAGCAGACTAGTTCTCGGGTTCGATGAGCAGTTCTTC	CASRLVLGFDEQFF
TRBD1	TRBV10-2	-	TRBJ1-5	TGCGCCAGCAGAAAAGGAGGGGGCGAAAGCAATCAGCCCCAGCATTTT	CASRKGGGESNQPQHF
-	TRBV4-2	few	TRBJ2-3	TGTGCCAACAGCCAAAACTTCGTGGGCACAGATACGCAGTATTTT	CANSQNFVGTDTQYF
-	TRBV6-1	-	TRBJ2-7	TGTGCCAGCGCCACATCGGGCGGGGCCTCCTACGAGCAGTACTTC	CASATSGGASYEQYF
TRBD1	TRBV7-8	few	TRBJ2-7	TGTGCCAGCAGCTTAGCGTTGGACAGGGAATCCTACGAGCAGTACTTC	CASSLALDRESYEQYF
-	TRBV20-1	-	TRBJ1-3	TGCAGTGTCCCGGACTACTCTGGAAACACCATATATTTT	CSVPDYSGNTIYF
-	TRBV20-1	many	TRBJ2-3	TGCAGTGCTAGGGGGCTGGCAGATACGCAGTATTTT	CSARGLADTQYF
-	TRBV15	few	TRBJ1-3	TGTGCCACCAGCAGAGATCGCGAGGTTAGGTCTGGAAACACCATATATTTT	CATSRDREVRSGNTIYF
TRBD2	TRBV12-3/TRBV12-4	-	TRBJ2-2	TGTGCCAGCACAGGGACAAGCGGGGGGGGCACCGGGGAGCTGTTTTTT	CASTGTSGGGTGELFF
-	TRBV13	many	TRBJ1-1	TGTGCCAGCAGCTTAAAAGGTTCGAACACTGAAGCTTTCTTT	CASSLKGSNTEAFF
-	TRBV7-9	-	TRBJ2-3	TGTGCCAGCAGCCCACAGGGTCGTAGCACAGATACGCAGTATTTT	CASSPQGRSTDTQYF
-	TRBV3-1	-	TRBJ2-7	TGTGCCAGCAGCCAAGGGCGGGGAATCTCCTACGAGCAGTACTTC	CASSQGRGISYEQYF
-	TRBV20-1	many	TRBJ2-4	TGCAGTGCCCGAGGGCCTAACATAGGCAAAAACATTCAGTACTTC	CSARGPNIGKNIQYF
-	TRBV18	-	TRBJ1-2	TGTGCCAGCTCACCAGAAAGCTCCTATGGCTACACCTTC	CASSPESSYGYTF
TRBD2	TRBV20-1	many	TRBJ2-1	TGCAGTGCTCACTTAGCGGGAGGGTCTTACAATGAGCAGTTCTTC	CSAHLAGGSYNEQFF
-	TRBV7-9	-	TRBJ1-1	TGTGCCAGCAGCCCACCTAGGGTAGGCACTAGCCAAGCTTTCTTT	CASSPPRVGTSQAFF
TRBD1	TRBV30	many	TRBJ2-7	TGTGCCTGGAGTCGGACAGGGATTGGTCACGAGCAGTACTTC	CAWSRTGIGHEQYF
TRBD1	TRBV27	few	TRBJ1-2	TGTGCCAGCAGTAAAAACCGGGACAGGTTAGCTGGCTACACCTTC	CASSKNRDRLAGYTF
TRBD2	TRBV3-1	-	TRBJ2-1	TGTGCCAGCAGCCAAGATTTTGGTAGCGGGAGTGATGAGCAGTTCTTC	CASSQDFGSGSDEQFF